The next 12 T cell receptor beta chains were all read from a single sample in a study of radiation and T cells in renal cell carcinoma. The assay was immunoSEQ multiplex PCR, and TCRdb's table has in-frame clones only and misses some. This sample yields 120,000 or so clones, of which about 81% are seen a single time; 1.5% to 2% belongs to the top ten. Time point meaning: blood 2 weeks post-SBRT. Treatment described: 15 Gy SBRT to primary tumor, nephrectomy 4 weeks later. The sequencing here drew on blood, taken from a patient whose treatment included radiotherapy and nephrectomy. Receptor source: a woman in her fifties or sixties with renal cell carcinoma.

This rearrangement joins TRBV9 to TRBJ2-3; TRBD2 is a possible D gene (6 bases). The CDR3 length is 16 residues. V lost 4 bases and J lost 1, with 16 bases in between. Germline V gene lookup returns CDR1 SGDLS and CDR2 YYNGEE. This CDR3 reads CASSPLTGAGTDTQYF. The CDR3, as DNA: TGTGCCAGCAGCCCCCTAACGGGAGCCGGCACAGATACGCAGTATTTT.

This rearrangement joins TRBV2 to TRBJ1-1, with D possibly being TRBD1 (5 bases). V lost 3 bases and J lost 0, with 11 bases in between. CDR1 is SNHLY and CDR2 is FYNNEI in the germline V gene. The CDR3 runs 15 residues. As DNA, the CDR3 is TGTGCCAGCAGTGACTCAGACAGACTGAACACTGAAGCTTTCTTT. This sequence encodes CASSDSDRLNTEAFF.

The CDR3 DNA sequence: TGTGCCAGCAGTTCGCCGGGACAGGGCTACGAGCAGTACTTC. Its protein is CASSSPGQGYEQYF. The chain joins TRBV6-5 to TRBJ2-7; 9 positions agree with TRBD1. Germline V gives CDR1 MNHEY, CDR2 SVGAGI. CDR3 length: 14 amino acids. Trimming at V came to 4 bases and at J to 3 bases, leaving 4 bases not matched to a gene.

This chain connects TRBV6-6 to TRBJ2-7; 8 positions match TRBD2. The V segment lost 6 bases and the J segment 2 bases; nucleotides outside the gene matches: 6. The V gene's germline CDR1 is MNHNY and CDR2 SVGAGI (reference sequence). This CDR3 region has 14 residues. CDR3 protein: CASSPGTRTYEQYF. CDR3 nucleotides: TGTGCCAGCAGCCCCGGGACTAGGACCTACGAGCAGTACTTC.

V usage is TRBV19 and J usage is TRBJ1-5; TRBD1 agrees at 7 bases. There are 15 residues in the CDR3. CDR1 is LNHDA and CDR2 is SQIVND in the germline V gene (reference sequence). With V trimmed by 5 bases and J by 4 bases, 8 bases remained unmatched. CDR3 sequence (DNA): TGTGCCAGTAGTGGGGGGACAGCCTTTAATCAGCCCCAGCATTTT. Amino acid sequence: CASSGGTAFNQPQHF.

This clone was observed a few times. This chain joins TRBV10-3 and TRBJ2-7; TRBD2 might be the D (5 bases). Germline CDR1 and CDR2: ENHRY and SYGVKD. V was clipped by 6 bases and J by 4 bases, with 13 bases between them. The CDR3 is 13 residues long. The CDR3 DNA sequence: TGTGCCATCAGCCAGCGGAACCGTTACGAGCAGTACTTC. Encoded protein: CAISQRNRYEQYF.

The chain uses TRBV25-1 and TRBJ2-7, with D unclear. This CDR3 has 13 amino acids. From germline, CDR1 is MGHDK and CDR2 SYGVNS. Trimming shortened V by 0 bases and J by 5 bases, and 8 bases separated the two germline ends. DNA for the CDR3: TGTGCCAGCAGTGAATATACCCAGGACGAGCAGTACTTC. This encodes CASSEYTQDEQYF.

This clone was seen a single time. The rearrangement joins TRBV7-2 to TRBJ2-1; TRBD2 matches at 9 bases. Germline lookup yields CDR1 SGHTA and CDR2 FQGNSA. CDR3 length: 15 amino acids. Trimming cost V 1 base and J 8 bases; bases outside gene matches: 6. CDR3 in DNA: TGTGCCAGCAGCTTAGAGGCGGGAGGGCTTTATGAGCAGTTCTTC. Protein sequence: CASSLEAGGLYEQFF.

This chain links TRBV5-6 with TRBJ2-7; D might be TRBD1 (5 bases). Germline lookup yields CDR1 SGHDT and CDR2 YYEEEE. The CDR3 is 14 amino acids. V shed 4 bases and J shed 2 bases, with 13 bases lying between them. The CDR3, as DNA: TGTGCCAGCAGCCCGGCAGGGAAACCCTACGAGCAGTACTTC. This encodes CASSPAGKPYEQYF.

This clone was recorded once. The chain employs TRBV18 and TRBJ1-3, with TRBD1 matching 7 bases. Per the germline V gene, CDR1 is KGHSH and CDR2 is LQKENI. The V gene end was trimmed by 6 bases and the J gene end by 8 bases; junction bases not matched to a gene: 10. CDR3 size: 14 residues. As DNA, the CDR3 is TGTGCCAGCTCGGGGGACAGCCCTAGGGACACCATATATTTT. Its translation: CASSGDSPRDTIYF.

The chain is built from TRBV7-8 and TRBJ2-3, with D possibly TRBD1 on 5 matching bases. V was shortened by 2 bases and J by 5 bases, with 14 bases between the two germline ends. The CDR3 is 15 residues long. Germline loops: CDR1 SGHVS, CDR2 FQNEAQ. CDR3 sequence: CASSLMIQGGDTQYF. CDR3 bases: TGTGCCAGCAGCTTAATGATCCAGGGCGGAGATACGCAGTATTTT. Full variable domain (remainder filled in from reference TRBV7-8 and TRBJ2-3): GAGVSQSPRYKVAKRGQDVALRCDPISGHVSLFWYQQALGQGPEFLTYFQNEAQLDKSGLPSDRFFAERPEGSVSTLKIQRTQQEDSAVYLCASSLMIQGGDTQYFGPGTRLTVL.

V and J are TRBV7-2 and TRBJ2-5, with 9 bases lining up with TRBD1. Germline values: CDR1 SGHTA, CDR2 FQGNSA. This CDR3 has 15 amino acids. V lost 3 bases and J lost 1; bases outside the gene matches: 3. This CDR3 reads CASSLGTGSQETQYF. CDR3 DNA: TGTGCCAGCAGCTTGGGGACAGGGTCCCAAGAGACCCAGTACTTC.